These 5 T cell receptor beta chains originate from one sample sequenced in a study of shared clonotypes between healthy human individuals (TCRdb year 2020). Library method: the immunoSEQ multiplex PCR assay. Here the immuneACCESS table is served through TCRdb, limited to in-frame sequences with V and J called. Missing clones are a known gap in these copies; in checked studies unresolved V genes cover under half, and the rest lacks a known reason. Counted in this sample were around 2.1 million clones; 90% to 97% of them appeared once. Roughly 0.13% of the sample goes to the ten largest clones. Material: naive CD4+ T cells sorted from blood. The cell subset or site label, read with the paper, signifies: CD45RA+ positively selected. All receptors derive from a man between 18 and 29 years old in good health.

The chain has TRBV6-5 and TRBJ2-3; perhaps D is TRBD1 or TRBD2 (5 bases each). From germline, CDR1 is MNHEY and CDR2 SVGAGI. V was trimmed by 10 bases and J by 0 bases, leaving 14 bases between them. CDR3 length: 14 residues. CDR3 protein: CATSGTGSTDTQYF. The CDR3, as DNA: TGTGCCACTTCGGGGACGGGTAGCACAGATACGCAGTATTTT.

V gene TRBV30 combines with J gene TRBJ1-6; D is possibly TRBD1 (6 bases). The CDR3 totals 16 residues. Germline V gene lookup returns CDR1 GTSNPN and CDR2 SVGIG (reference sequence). V shed 4 bases and J shed 6 bases, with 19 bases lying between them. The CDR3 sequence is CAWIEGVQGLNSPLHF. CDR3 bases: TGTGCCTGGATTGAAGGTGTACAGGGTCTTAATTCACCCCTCCACTTT.

The chain recombines TRBV11-2 with TRBJ2-2, with no clear D. The CDR3 consists of 16 residues. Deletions cut 1 base from V and 6 bases from J, with 15 bases between. In germline, CDR1 is SGHAT, CDR2 FQNNGV. CDR3 sequence: CASSLVLDVAAGELFF. The CDR3 nucleotides read TGTGCCAGCAGCTTAGTCCTGGACGTAGCCGCCGGGGAGCTGTTTTTT.

The rearrangement uses TRBV7-2 and TRBJ1-3; D is perhaps TRBD1 (5 bases). This CDR3 contains 15 residues. CDR1 is SGHTA, CDR2 FQGNSA, per germline. Trimming cost V 1 base and J 5 bases, with 12 bases left between them. CDR3 in DNA: TGTGCCAGCAGCTTAGGGCAGGGAATACGAAACACCATATATTTT. This codes for CASSLGQGIRNTIYF.

This chain links TRBV14 with TRBJ2-3, with TRBD2 identical over 8 bases. The CDR3 covers 16 residues. The J segment lost 3 bases and the V segment lost 1 base, leaving 6 bases of the junction unmatched. Germline V lookup: CDR1 SGHDN, CDR2 FVKESK. The CDR3 DNA reads TGTGCCAGCAGCCAAGGGCCCCGGGGGGGGACAGATACGCAGTATTTT. This codes for CASSQGPRGGTDTQYF.